A single count supports the clone carrying this T cell receptor (beta chain). These data come from a study of T cell responses to AZD1222 COVID-19 vaccine. TCRdb's copy holds only in-frame clones and misses some; the assay was immunoSEQ multiplex PCR. Of about 170,000 clones in the sample, around 90% are singletons; the top ten hold approximately 0.97%. The junction had 11 bases not matched to a gene; V was cut back by 8 bases and J by 8 bases. CDR1 and CDR2 (germline): ENHRY, SYGVKD. The CDR3 is 14 residues long. Sequencing was performed on peripheral blood, taken 28 days after the second AZD1222 dose. The TCR was taken from an adult who received the AZD1222 COVID-19 vaccine. The chain couples TRBV10-3 to TRBJ1-4, with 7 nucleotides matching TRBD1. In DNA, the CDR3 is TGTGCCATCTCCCCTACAGGGGTTGGGGAAAAACTGTTTTTT. Translated: CAISPTGVGEKLFF.